This TCR beta chain was captured in a study of T cells in Graves' hyperthyroidism and ophthalmopathy (dated by TCRdb to the late 2010s). Regarding the research as a whole: Peripheral blood samples were taken at the time of initial diagnosis, prior to any treatment. Prospective prediction of ophthalmopathy was tested in an independent validation cohort consisting of some 20 hyperthyroidism patients and more than 15 patients who later progressed to ophthalmopathy. After blood sampling, hyperthyroidism patients were treated with methimazole at a starting dose of 30 mg daily, and ophthalmopathy patients were treated with high-dose intravenous methylprednisolone. The roughly 99 discovery patients were divided at random into training and test sets in a 7:3 ratio. Thyroid tissue and blood T-cell repertoires from several Graves' hyperthyroidism patients were also compared in the study. The paper reports TCR Vbeta CDR3 sequencing of 130 to 150 peripheral blood samples: 43 ophthalmopathy, 75 to 80 hyperthyroidism and 17 progressor patients. To identify TCR V-J signatures that set the groups apart, the researchers used a discovery cohort of 100 or so patients, made up of 43 with Graves' ophthalmopathy and 57 with stable Graves' hyperthyroidism.

The TCR beta CDR3 regions were amplified from the RNA transcripts. A first-round RT-PCR of the TCR CDR3 used the HTBI primer set with the Qiagen OneStep RT-PCR kit. Libraries were constructed in a second round of multiplex PCR, after which size selection and purification were carried out. Paired-end sequencing of the libraries was performed with 100 bp reads on an Illumina HiSeq2000. The paper's data handling went like this. Raw data were processed with SOAPnuke, discarding reads with adapters, uncalled bases, mean Phred below 15, or no exact constant-primer or identifier match. High-quality paired reads were merged using COPE v1.2.5, and each unique nucleotide sequence was defined as a clonotype. MiTCR v1.1 was used to align clonotypes to the IMGT TRBV, TRBD and TRBJ reference segments. Only V-J combinations with frequency above 0.0001, covering approximately 99% of repertoires, were analysed. A TCS score was defined as the ratio between F50 (clonal expansion) and ExV (chaos), using BLOSUM62-based TCRdist between CDR3 peptides within each V-J. Welch's t-statistics and random forest reduced around 510 V-J features to 13, which were used in a naive Bayes classifier (R e1071). In-frame beta chains were kept once TCRdb had trimmed the public reads at Q25 with fastp and called clones with MiXCR. Each entry is one CDR3 protein sequence, shown with its most common DNA and genes. The V and J calls were not made by the authors but by TCRdb's processing. Counted in this sample were about 640,000 distinct CDR3 sequences; roughly 20% of them appeared once. The ten largest make up under 35% of the sample.

A word on this clonotype: What antigen it recognizes has not been identified. This could be a read error, since a much larger clone is one nucleotide away. No DNA is shown, since the ends of the CDR3 on it are uncertain; the CDR3 is the one TCRdb lists.

The CDR3 runs 15 amino acids, cysteine and phenylalanine included. The CDR1 and CDR2 encoded by the germline V gene (reference sequence) are SGHAT and FQDESV. What the research found in general, with its limitations: Most expanded thyroid clonotypes (frequency above 0.001) were also found in blood, which suggests that blood repertoires may mirror thyroid immune responses. In validation, the model predicted progression to ophthalmopathy a median of about 6 months before onset, with approximately 68% sensitivity and about 72% specificity. Sample size was not statistically predetermined, and investigators were not blinded to group allocation. A 13 V-J signature model separated ophthalmopathy from stable hyperthyroidism, with around 91% sensitivity and roughly 81% specificity in cross-validation and 80%/75% in testing.

Ophthalmopathy patients had moderately to severely active disease, Clinical Activity Score of at least 3, NOSPECS grade of at least 4, and duration under 3 months. Any patient with an uncontrolled infection, another autoimmune disease, pregnancy or lactation was excluded. Diagnoses relied on clinical symptoms, serum thyroxine and TRAb, thyroid ultrasound and orbital computed tomography. PBMCs were isolated from about 9 ml of fresh peripheral blood by Ficoll-Paque density gradient centrifugation. Total RNA was extracted with Trizol reagent, and quality was checked on an Agilent 2100 Bioanalyzer. The chain is made from TRBV11-1 and TRBJ2-7; TRBD2 reflects the table's D call only, with no check against the DNA. This sequence was found in a man aged 25 to 40 with Graves' ophthalmopathy. Sequencing was done on a sample of blood. This receptor carries the CDR3 CASSLVAGGSYEQCF.